This T cell receptor beta chain was observed in a study of naive and memory T cell subsets. Four PCR rounds used nested alpha and beta constant region primers plus the SP2 primer. TCRdb ran MiXCR on the UMI-ligation and nested PCR reads and lists one entry per CDR3 protein. The data show 40,000 or so distinct CDR3 sequences, 8% to 13% seen once. Overall study findings and caveats: TCR transcript changes with activation or differentiation may affect this RNA method.

The treatment here: skin biopsy from PPD injection site in Mantoux-positive individual. The library had UMIs added by 3' ligation of an oligonucleotide to TCR cDNA. Cells were not sorted; total RNA input targeted roughly 1 to 1000 ng. On this clonotype: Its specificity is unknown.

Trimming pared 2 bases from V and 0 bases from J, leaving 16 bases between. The CDR3 is 17 amino acids. Germline V gives CDR1 SGDLS, CDR2 YYNGEE. The TCR comes from an adult in good health. The source material was skin, sampled from a tuberculin skin test site. The chain recombines TRBV9 with TRBJ2-3; D is tentatively TRBD1 or TRBD2 (5 bases each). The CDR3 DNA sequence: TGTGCCAGCAGCGTTAGAGGGGTCTCCTCTAGCACAGATACGCAGTATTTT. It translates to CASSVRGVSSSTDTQYF.